This T cell receptor (beta chain) is from a study of shared clonotypes between healthy human individuals. Using immunoSEQ multiplex PCR, the repertoire was profiled, and TCRdb retains in-frame clones only, with some absent. The sample has hundreds of thousands of clones; approximately 80% are singletons. In germline, CDR1 is SEHNR, CDR2 FQNEAQ (reference sequence). Between the trimmed V and J ends, which lost 1 base and 8 bases, there was a span of 14 bases. This CDR3 comprises 15 residues. The specimen was PBMCs. The receptor comes from a middle-aged woman in good health. Some clones in this sample may be carry-over from other donors' samples. The gene calls are TRBV7-9 and TRBJ1-4; D is undetermined. CDR3 sequence: CASSLVWERSEKLFF. CDR3 DNA sequence: TGTGCCAGCAGCTTAGTTTGGGAGAGGAGCGAAAAACTGTTTTTT.